Below are 31 T cell receptor beta chains sequenced from a single sample in a study of blood T cell repertoires in COVID-19 (dated by TCRdb to 2018 to 2020). Preparation of the library involved the immunoSEQ multiplex PCR assay. TCRdb took over this immuneACCESS table, retaining in-frame rearrangements with V and J assigned. Such tables are incomplete; in checked studies, under half of the missing clones stem from an unresolved V gene, and the remainder is unexplained. A total of 200,000 to 250,000 clones appear in this sample, about four fifths of them only once. About 10% of the sample rests with the top ten. What was sequenced was peripheral blood. All receptors come from an elderly woman with acute or convalescent COVID-19.

The rearrangement links TRBV5-4 to TRBJ2-5, with D possibly TRBD1 on 6 matching bases. This CDR3 is 14 amino acids long. Trimming shortened V by 3 bases and J by 0 bases, and 9 bases separated the two germline ends. In germline, CDR1 is SGHNT, CDR2 YYREEE (reference sequence). Here the CDR3 DNA reads TGTGCCAGCAGCTCCCAGGGGTACCAAGAGACCCAGTACTTC. Translating it yields CASSSQGYQETQYF. Full variable domain (remainder filled in from reference TRBV5-4 and TRBJ2-5): ETGVTQSPTHLIKTRGQQVTLRCSSQSGHNTVSWYQQALGQGPQFIFQYYREEENGRGNFPPRFSGLQFPNYSSELNVNALELDDSALYLCASSSQGYQETQYFGPGTRLLVL.

J is TRBJ1-5 and V is TRBV27, with 9 bases lining up with TRBD1. Trimming removed 6 bases from V and 4 bases from J; junction bases left unmatched: 7. This CDR3 spans 15 amino acids. Germline V lookup: CDR1 MNHEY, CDR2 SMNVEV (reference sequence). CDR3 in DNA: TGTGCCAGCAGCACCGGGACAGGGTGGAATCAGCCCCAGCATTTT. Residues: CASSTGTGWNQPQHF.

This clone was detected once. The J gene is TRBJ1-2, the V gene TRBV28, with a weak D call TRBD1 (5 bases). This CDR3 is built from 15 residues. The germline CDR1 and CDR2 sequences are MDHEN and SYDVKM. Trimming left V 6 bases short and J 4 bases short, with 18 bases between. Written as DNA, the CDR3 is TGTGCCAGCAGGACCGATCCGGGGGGAGTCTATGGCTACACCTTC. It translates to CASRTDPGGVYGYTF.

The rearrangement uses TRBV2 and TRBJ1-3; 7 bases align to TRBD1. The CDR3 is made up of 13 amino acids. J gave up 7 bases and V 7 bases, and 7 bases lay outside the gene matches. Germline CDR1 and CDR2: SNHLY and FYNNEI. CDR3: CASKGGLGNTIYF. The CDR3 bases are TGTGCCAGCAAAGGGGGCCTAGGTAACACCATATATTTT.

The rearrangement uses TRBV15 and TRBJ1-2; 9 nucleotides agree with TRBD1. The ends lost 5 bases at V and 2 bases at J; junction bases unmatched: 3. Germline V gene lookup returns CDR1 LNHNV and CDR2 YYDKDF (reference sequence). The CDR3 loop spans 14 amino acids. CDR3 sequence reads: CATSEGQGNYGYTF. Written as DNA, the CDR3 is TGTGCCACCAGCGAAGGACAGGGGAACTATGGCTACACCTTC.

CDR3 bases: TGTGCCAGCTCACCCTCCAGAAATACGCAGTATTTT. Translated: CASSPSRNTQYF. The chain joins TRBV18 to TRBJ2-3; D unclear. Trimming cost V 3 bases and J 7 bases, with 8 bases left between them. The germline gives CDR1 KGHSH, CDR2 LQKENI. The CDR3 has 12 residues.

The genes are TRBV30 and TRBJ1-2, with TRBD1 as a possible D gene (5 bases). Germline V gene lookup returns CDR1 GTSNPN and CDR2 SVGIG (reference sequence). Trimming cost V 6 bases and J 4 bases, with 18 bases left between them. The CDR3 length is 14 residues. Here the CDR3 reads CACRRGGGVYGYTF. In DNA, the CDR3 is TGTGCCTGTCGAAGGGGAGGAGGGGTCTATGGCTACACCTTC.

V and J are TRBV27 and TRBJ2-3; 14 positions match TRBD2. The CDR3 contains 16 residues. CDR1 MNHEY and CDR2 SMNVEV come from the germline V gene (reference sequence). Unmatched junction bases numbered 5, after V lost 5 bases and J lost 4 bases. The CDR3, as DNA: TGTGCCAGCAGTGGTCCGACTAGCGGGAGGGCAGATACGCAGTATTTT. Translating gives CASSGPTSGRADTQYF.

The rearrangement joins TRBV6-1 to TRBJ2-7; 7 bases are shared with TRBD2. J was trimmed by 3 bases and V by 5 bases; bases with no gene match: 4. The CDR3 sequence is 13 residues long. Per the germline V gene, CDR1 is MNHNS and CDR2 is SASEGT. This CDR3 reads CASSSGTYYEQYF. Written as DNA, the CDR3 is TGTGCCAGCAGTAGCGGGACTTACTACGAGCAGTACTTC.

J is TRBJ1-1 and V is TRBV18, with no clear D. This CDR3 is built from 13 residues. The germline V and J ends were trimmed by 5 bases and 3 bases, with 10 bases remaining between them. Germline CDR1 KGHSH, CDR2 LQKENI. CDR3 sequence: CASSAGQHTEAFF. In nucleotides, the CDR3 is TGTGCCAGCTCAGCAGGTCAGCACACTGAAGCTTTCTTT.

V gene TRBV30 combines with J gene TRBJ1-3; a possible D gene is TRBD1 (5 bases). CDR1 and CDR2 from the germline V gene are GTSNPN and SVGIG (reference sequence). This CDR3 has 12 amino acids. Trimming pared 3 bases from V and 2 bases from J, leaving 5 bases between. The CDR3, as DNA: TGTGCCTGGAGACAGGCTGGAAACACCATATATTTT. The encoded protein is CAWRQAGNTIYF.

The genes are TRBV7-8 and TRBJ2-7; D not resolved. The CDR3 is 13 amino acids. V lost 3 bases, J lost 1 base, and 7 bases lay in between. Germline CDR1 reads SGHVS; CDR2 reads FQNEAQ. As DNA, the CDR3 is TGTGCCAGCAGCTTTACCAGGTCCTACGAGCAGTACTTC. It codes for CASSFTRSYEQYF. Filled out from reference TRBV7-8 and TRBJ2-7, the complete variable domain reads GAGVSQSPRYKVAKRGQDVALRCDPISGHVSLFWYQQALGQGPEFLTYFQNEAQLDKSGLPSDRFFAERPEGSVSTLKIQRTQQEDSAVYLCASSFTRSYEQYFGPGTRLTVT.

The CDR3 coding sequence is TGTGCCAGCAGTTACTCGGAACAGGTTGAAGCTTTCTTT. This gives the protein CASSYSEQVEAFF. The genes are TRBV6-2 or TRBV6-3 and TRBJ1-1; a weak D match, TRBD1 (5 bases). This CDR3 contains 13 residues. From germline, CDR1 is MNHEY and CDR2 SVGEGT. V was pared by 0 bases and J by 7 bases, with 9 bases between.

The chain combines TRBV6-5 with TRBJ2-7, with 7 bases lining up with TRBD2. Losses at the gene ends were 6 bases for V and 2 bases for J; bases not matched to a gene: 7. This CDR3 is built from 14 residues. Germline V CDR1 and CDR2: MNHEY, SVGAGI. CDR3 DNA: TGTGCCAGCAGCCCCGATAGCGGGCCCTACGAGCAGTACTTC. It is translated as CASSPDSGPYEQYF.

V is TRBV2 and J is TRBJ1-6, with TRBD1 matching over 10 bases. V was pared by 7 bases and J by 10 bases, with 10 bases of the junction left unmatched. The CDR3 covers 15 residues. Germline V lookup: CDR1 SNHLY, CDR2 FYNNEI. CDR3 in amino acids: CASIPPGTGESPLHF. The CDR3 coding sequence is TGTGCCAGCATTCCCCCCGGGACAGGGGAGTCACCCCTCCACTTT. Combining the CDR3 with reference TRBV2 and TRBJ1-6 gives the whole variable domain EPEVTQTPSHQVTQMGQEVILRCVPISNHLYFYWYRQILGQKVEFLVSFYNNEISEKSEIFDDQFSVERPDGSNFTLKIRSTKLEDSAMYFCASIPPGTGESPLHFGNGTRLTVT.

The chain has TRBV7-9 and TRBJ2-3; no reliable D call. Germline CDR1 SEHNR, CDR2 FQNEAQ (reference sequence). The ends were cut back, 4 bases at V and 6 bases at J, with 14 bases in the middle. The CDR3 spans 14 residues. CDR3 coding DNA: TGTGCCAGCAGCTCCAGCGCGGCGGTTGATACGCAGTATTTT. Its translation is CASSSSAAVDTQYF. Variable domain in full (rest from reference TRBV7-9 and TRBJ2-3): DTGVSQNPRHKITKRGQNVTFRCDPISEHNRLYWYRQTLGQGPEFLTYFQNEAQLEKSRLLSDRFSAERPKGSFSTLEIQRTEQGDSAMYLCASSSSAAVDTQYFGPGTRLTVL.

The chain combines TRBV19 with TRBJ1-1; TRBD1 matches at 8 bases. With V trimmed by 3 bases and J by 5 bases, 11 bases remained unmatched. Germline loops: CDR1 LNHDA, CDR2 SQIVND (reference sequence). This CDR3 comprises 16 residues. CDR3 sequence reads: CASSMGGVRGRTEAFF. Written as DNA, the CDR3 is TGTGCCAGTAGTATGGGGGGCGTCAGGGGGCGTACTGAAGCTTTCTTT.

The V call is TRBV12-3 or TRBV12-4, the J call TRBJ2-5; the match to TRBD2 covers 7 bases. J lost 5 bases, V lost 5 bases, and 2 bases had no gene match. The CDR3 is 12 amino acids. CDR3 bases: TGTGCCAGCAGTAGCGGGGCGGAGACCCAGTACTTC. This sequence encodes CASSSGAETQYF.

This clone was detected only a few times. CDR3 nucleotide sequence: TGTGCCAGCAGACGTAGTGAGGCTGCAACTAATGAAAAACTGTTTTTT. This gives the protein CASRRSEAATNEKLFF. V gene TRBV6-6 combines with J gene TRBJ1-4; D not resolved. The CDR3 consists of 16 residues. Germline V gene lookup returns CDR1 MNHNY and CDR2 SVGAGI (reference sequence). The ends were cut back, 6 bases at V and 0 bases at J, with 14 bases in the middle.

The chain has TRBV4-3 and TRBJ1-4; D may be TRBD1 (6 bases). The CDR3 extends over 15 amino acids. Germline assignment: CDR1 LGHNA and CDR2 YSLEER. V gave up 4 bases and J gave up 2 bases, with 11 bases separating them. CDR3 in DNA: TGCGCCAGCAGCCGAGCAAGGGGGACTAATGAAAAACTGTTTTTT. It encodes CASSRARGTNEKLFF.

The chain combines TRBV12-3 or TRBV12-4 with TRBJ1-1, with TRBD1 identical over 8 bases. The CDR3 extends over 12 amino acids. The ends lost 5 bases at V and 7 bases at J; junction bases unmatched: 3. CDR3 sequence reads: CASSRDRFEAFF. Written as DNA, the CDR3 is TGTGCCAGCAGTAGGGACAGGTTTGAAGCTTTCTTT.

The gene calls are TRBV5-1 and TRBJ1-2; D gene ambiguous. The ends were cut back, 4 bases at V and 4 bases at J, with 8 bases in the middle. CDR3 length: 12 amino acids. Germline CDR1 reads SGHRS; CDR2 reads YFSETQ. The CDR3 DNA is TGCGCCAGCAGCGGCAATCTCTATGGCTACACCTTC. Translation: CASSGNLYGYTF.

The chain couples TRBV19 to TRBJ2-1, with D perhaps matching TRBD2 (6 bases). Germline V lookup: CDR1 LNHDA, CDR2 SQIVND (reference sequence). Trimming cost V 0 bases and J 11 bases, with 11 bases left between them. The CDR3 contains 13 residues. CDR3 nucleotide sequence: TGTGCCAGTAGTATAGATTCGGAGGGGAAGCAGTTCTTC. Translating gives CASSIDSEGKQFF.

This rearrangement joins TRBV25-1 to TRBJ1-2; possible D gene TRBD1, 6 bases. V lost 2 bases and J 4 bases, leaving 17 bases between the germline ends. Germline CDR1 and CDR2: MGHDK and SYGVNS. This CDR3 region has 16 residues. CDR3 sequence reads: CASSEGGSLAGYGYTF. Written as DNA, the CDR3 is TGTGCCAGCAGTGAAGGGGGCAGCCTCGCAGGCTATGGCTACACCTTC.

The CDR3 loop is CASSVIQNYGYTF. As DNA, the CDR3 is TGTGCCAGCAGCGTAATACAGAACTATGGCTACACCTTC. The V gene is TRBV9, the J gene TRBJ1-2; unclear D gene. Trimming removed 1 base from V and 2 bases from J, with 6 bases in between. CDR1 and CDR2 (germline): SGDLS, YYNGEE. This CDR3 spans 13 amino acids.

This chain links TRBV19 with TRBJ2-1; D ambiguous. CDR3 length equals 14 residues. Germline lookup yields CDR1 LNHDA and CDR2 SQIVND (reference sequence). The V and J ends lost 5 bases and 10 bases respectively, with 18 bases between them. The CDR3 spells CASSLYGRSREQFF. For the CDR3, the DNA is TGTGCCAGTAGTCTCTATGGGCGATCAAGGGAGCAGTTCTTC.

The chain employs TRBV11-3 and TRBJ2-6; the match to TRBD1 covers 11 bases. CDR1 is SGHNT and CDR2 is YENEEA in the germline V gene. V was pared by 5 bases and J by 3 bases, with 6 bases of the junction left unmatched. The CDR3 has 17 amino acids. CDR3 amino acids: CASSPGQGADGANVLTF. CDR3 nucleotides: TGTGCCAGCAGCCCCGGACAGGGGGCGGATGGGGCCAACGTCCTGACTTTC.

The rearrangement links TRBV5-5 to TRBJ2-5; 7 bases line up with TRBD2. Germline loops: CDR1 SGHKS, CDR2 YYEKEE (reference sequence). This CDR3 has 15 residues. Trimming removed 0 bases from V and 4 bases from J; junction bases left unmatched: 6. DNA of the CDR3: TGTGCCAGCAGCTTGGCTGTGGGGAGGGGAGAGACCCAGTACTTC. The encoded protein is CASSLAVGRGETQYF.

This clone was observed a single time. The chain uses TRBV28 and TRBJ1-2; 7 positions agree with TRBD1. Per the germline V gene, CDR1 is MDHEN and CDR2 is SYDVKM. The CDR3 consists of 17 residues. The V segment lost 7 bases and the J segment 8 bases; nucleotides outside the gene matches: 22. CDR3 loop: CASKNPFSKEGALGYTF. The DNA of the CDR3 is TGTGCCAGCAAAAACCCCTTTTCAAAGGAGGGGGCGTTGGGCTACACCTTC.

The chain employs TRBV5-6 and TRBJ1-2, with D perhaps TRBD1 (5 bases). The V gene lost 1 base and the J gene lost 5 bases, with 15 bases spanning the gap. Germline CDR1 reads SGHDT; CDR2 reads YYEEEE. This CDR3 has 15 residues. The CDR3 nucleotides are TGTGCCAGCAGCTTGTGGGACCGGGGGGGATATGGCTACACCTTC. Amino acids: CASSLWDRGGYGYTF.

The chain recombines TRBV5-6 with TRBJ1-5; possibly TRBD1 for D (6 bases). In germline, CDR1 is SGHDT, CDR2 YYEEEE. V shed 3 bases and J shed 4 bases, with 8 bases lying between them. The CDR3 sequence is 13 residues long. The CDR3 reads CASSSDRNQPQHF. In DNA, the CDR3 is TGTGCCAGCAGCTCGGACAGAAATCAGCCCCAGCATTTT.